This T cell receptor (beta chain) was profiled in a study of cytomegalovirus exposure and HLA in healthy donors. The CDR3 runs to 13 residues. Between the trimmed V and J ends, which lost 1 base and 6 bases, there was a span of 9 bases. Germline CDR1 MNHEY, CDR2 SMNVEV (reference sequence). Both 60 Vbeta primers and 13 Jbeta primers went into the PCR. The table came from immunoSEQ multiplex PCR; TCRdb's copy has only in-frame clones and leaves some out. The sample has around 140,000 clones; 75% are singletons. The specimen sequenced was PBMCs. J is TRBJ1-2 and V is TRBV27, with D perhaps TRBD1 (6 bases). This TCR was recovered from a man in his forties in good health and CMV-seronegative. The CDR3 loop reads CASSLLQGDGYTF. DNA of the CDR3: TGTGCCAGCAGTTTATTACAGGGCGATGGCTACACCTTC.